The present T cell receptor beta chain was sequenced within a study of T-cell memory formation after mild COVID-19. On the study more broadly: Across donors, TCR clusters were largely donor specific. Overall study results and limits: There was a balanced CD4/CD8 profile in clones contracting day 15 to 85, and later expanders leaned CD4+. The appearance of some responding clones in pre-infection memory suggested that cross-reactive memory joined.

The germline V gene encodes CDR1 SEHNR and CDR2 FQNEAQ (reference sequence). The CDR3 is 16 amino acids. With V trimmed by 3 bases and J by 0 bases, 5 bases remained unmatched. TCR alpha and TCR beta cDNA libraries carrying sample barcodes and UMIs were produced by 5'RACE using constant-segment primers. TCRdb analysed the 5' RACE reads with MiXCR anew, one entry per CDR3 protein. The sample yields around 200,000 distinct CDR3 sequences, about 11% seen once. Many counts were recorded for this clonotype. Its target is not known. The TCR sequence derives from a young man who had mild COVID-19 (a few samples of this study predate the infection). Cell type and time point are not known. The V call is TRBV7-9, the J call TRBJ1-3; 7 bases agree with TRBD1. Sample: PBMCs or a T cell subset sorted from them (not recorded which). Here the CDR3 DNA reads TGTGCCAGCAGCTTCCAGGGGGGACGCTCTGGAAACACCATATATTTT. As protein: CASSFQGGRSGNTIYF.